Below, 25 T cell receptor beta chains from the same sample are listed, as sequenced in a study of T cell repertoires in cytomegalovirus infection. TCRdb passed the reads through MiXCR, listing each CDR3 protein once. The data show 310,000 or so distinct CDR3 sequences, 15% to 20% seen once. Sequenced material: PBMCs. Receptors were obtained from a human donor in good health (CMV status not recorded). Some clones in this sample may be carry-over from other donors' samples.

The rearrangement uses TRBV6-5 and TRBJ2-2; a weak D match, TRBD2 (5 bases). The CDR3 is made up of 17 amino acids. Germline CDR1 is MNHEY and CDR2 is SVGAGI. V lost 0 bases, J lost 0 bases, and 11 bases lay in between. The CDR3 loop is CASSYSFPGSNTGELFF. DNA of the CDR3: TGTGCCAGCAGTTACTCGTTCCCGGGATCGAACACCGGGGAGCTGTTTTTT.

This clonotype was seen repeatedly, ten times or more. The chain carries TRBV4-2 and TRBJ1-6; D gene uncertain. Per the germline V gene, CDR1 is LGHNA and CDR2 is YNFKEQ. Between the trimmed V and J ends, which lost 1 base and 8 bases, there was a span of 6 bases. The CDR3 is made up of 13 amino acids. The CDR3 DNA follows: TGTGCCAGCAGCCAAGGCGGGGATTCACCCCTCCACTTT. It encodes CASSQGGDSPLHF.

As to this clonotype: This could be a read error, since a much larger clone is one nucleotide away. The CDR3 DNA is TGTGCCAGCAGTAGACAGCACAATCAGCCCCAGCATTTT. This translates into CASSRQHNQPQHF. V usage is TRBV28 and J usage is TRBJ1-5; D possibly corresponds to TRBD1 (5 bases). The V end was cut by 5 bases, the J end by 3 bases, with 8 bases between. CDR3 length: 13 residues. CDR1 is MDHEN and CDR2 is SYDVKM in the germline V gene.

The rearrangement links TRBV12-3 or TRBV12-4 to TRBJ1-1; the match to TRBD1 covers 8 bases. The CDR3 totals 15 residues. After removal of 4 bases from V and 1 base from J, the junction contained 5 bases not matched to a gene. The CDR3 is CASSSGGQANTEAFF. The CDR3 coding sequence is TGTGCCAGCAGTTCCGGGGGACAGGCGAACACTGAAGCTTTCTTT.

At least ten counts were recorded for this clonotype. The chain employs TRBV4-1 and TRBJ2-7; TRBD1 aligns across 11 bases. The J segment lost 3 bases and the V segment lost 1 base, leaving 2 bases of the junction unmatched. This CDR3 contains 15 residues. Germline V lookup: CDR1 MGHRA, CDR2 YSYEKL. CDR3 in amino acids: CASSQVGTGGYEQYF. The DNA of the CDR3 is TGCGCCAGCAGCCAAGTAGGGACAGGGGGCTACGAGCAGTACTTC.

This clonotype was recorded many times. The J gene is TRBJ2-1, the V gene TRBV7-6, with D maybe TRBD2 (7 bases). CDR1 and CDR2 (germline): SGHVS, FNYEAQ. The CDR3 sequence is 18 residues long. Trimming removed 1 base at V and 5 bases at J, with 21 bases between. In DNA, the CDR3 is TGTGCCAGCAGCTTAGATTTGAGGGGGGGCCGACTCCACAATGAGCAGTTCTTC. This sequence encodes CASSLDLRGGRLHNEQFF.

Written as DNA, the CDR3 is TGCGCCAGCAGCCAAGTGCCTGGGCAGGGGGCTGGGGCCAACGTCCTGACTTTC. Translating it yields CASSQVPGQGAGANVLTF. The rearrangement joins TRBV4-1 to TRBJ2-6; TRBD1 matches 7 bases. Germline-derived CDR1 and CDR2 are MGHRA and YSYEKL. The CDR3 runs to 18 residues. V lost 1 base, J lost 2 bases, and 8 bases stayed unmatched.

The V and J genes are TRBV20-1 and TRBJ2-1; unclear D gene. V was pared by 1 base and J by 0 bases, with 10 bases between. The germline CDR1 and CDR2 sequences are DFQATT and SNEGSKA (reference sequence). The CDR3 is 15 amino acids. The CDR3 region has the DNA TGCAGTGCTAGAGCCTCCCTAGGCTCCTACAATGAGCAGTTCTTC. It encodes CSARASLGSYNEQFF.

V gene TRBV6-1 combines with J gene TRBJ2-7; D is undetermined. V lost 3 bases and J 3 bases, leaving 6 bases between the germline ends. Germline V CDR1 and CDR2: MNHNS, SASEGT. The CDR3 sequence is 12 residues long. The chain's CDR3 is CASSDPNYEQYF. The CDR3 DNA sequence: TGTGCCAGCAGTGACCCCAACTACGAGCAGTACTTC.

This clonotype was counted ten times or more. This chain connects TRBV11-2 to TRBJ2-3, with a tentative D call TRBD2 (7 bases). Trimming took 8 bases from V and 3 from J, leaving 21 bases between them. This CDR3 is 16 amino acids long. The germline gives CDR1 SGHAT, CDR2 FQNNGV. CDR3 residues: CASGRGGGSLTDTQYF. The DNA for the CDR3 is TGTGCCAGCGGGCGGGGCGGGGGCTCATTGACAGATACGCAGTATTTT. The variable domain in full, completed from reference TRBV11-2 and TRBJ2-3, reads EAGVAQSPRYKIIEKRQSVAFWCNPISGHATLYWYQQILGQGPKLLIQFQNNGVVDDSQLPKDRFSAERLKGVDSTLKIQPAKLEDSAVYLCASGRGGGSLTDTQYFGPGTRLTVL.

This sequence joins TRBV6-5 and TRBJ2-2; D call uncertain. V lost 4 bases to trimming and J lost 2 bases, with 14 bases between them. The CDR3 extends over 16 amino acids. CDR1 MNHEY and CDR2 SVGAGI come from the germline V gene. CDR3 nucleotides: TGTGCCAGCAGTTTCTATCCCCGATTTAACACCGGGGAGCTGTTTTTT. Translating gives CASSFYPRFNTGELFF.

This clonotype was seen more than once but under ten times. The V and J genes are TRBV2 and TRBJ1-2; D unresolved. Germline V gives CDR1 SNHLY, CDR2 FYNNEI. The CDR3 runs to 13 residues. V was trimmed by 0 bases and J by 6 bases, leaving 8 bases between them. CDR3 DNA sequence: TGTGCCAGCAGTGAAGCCCCAAGTGATGGCTACACCTTC. Its protein is CASSEAPSDGYTF.

This clonotype turned up a few times. The V call is TRBV19, the J call TRBJ1-1, with D unclear. The CDR3 runs 15 residues. V dropped 5 bases and J dropped 1 base, with 14 bases sitting between them. Per the germline V gene, CDR1 is LNHDA and CDR2 is SQIVND (reference sequence). The CDR3 DNA reads as TGTGCCAGTAGTCCCGGTGATTGGGGGAACACTGAAGCTTTCTTT. As protein: CASSPGDWGNTEAFF.

This clonotype showed up many times. In nucleotides, the CDR3 is TGCGCCAGCAGCCAAGTTGGAGCCAGCTACGTCTATGGCTACACCTTC. Translation gives CASSQVGASYVYGYTF. The rearrangement links TRBV4-1 to TRBJ1-2; D call uncertain. CDR3 length: 16 amino acids. The V and J ends lost 1 base and 4 bases respectively, with 16 bases between them. Germline V gene sequence: CDR1 MGHRA, CDR2 YSYEKL.

This rearrangement joins TRBV6-5 to TRBJ2-1, with 10 bases that match TRBD1. With 3 bases clipped from V and 13 bases from J, the junction kept 9 bases outside the gene matches. In germline, CDR1 is MNHEY, CDR2 SVGAGI. CDR3 size: 14 residues. The CDR3 DNA follows: TGTGCCAGCAGTTATTCAGGGACAGGGGCGATCCAGTTCTTC. Its protein is CASSYSGTGAIQFF.

The CDR3 here is CASSWRGSEAFF. CDR3 bases: TGTGCCAGCAGTTGGAGGGGGTCTGAAGCTTTCTTT. V gene TRBV28 combines with J gene TRBJ1-1, with a tentative D call TRBD1 (6 bases). V lost 4 bases and J lost 6, with 9 bases in between. CDR3 length: 12 residues. CDR1 and CDR2 (germline): MDHEN, SYDVKM.

This clonotype came up many times. This chain joins TRBV28 and TRBJ2-5; D gene ambiguous. The V end was cut by 5 bases, the J end by 1 base, with 8 bases between. The CDR3 totals 13 residues. CDR1 is MDHEN and CDR2 is SYDVKM in the germline V gene. CDR3 DNA: TGTGCCAGCAGTCCCCCGGGCCAAGAGACCCAGTACTTC. It encodes CASSPPGQETQYF.

This clonotype was picked up many times. Here the CDR3 reads CASSSSPWVGASYEQYF. The CDR3 DNA reads TGTGCCAGCAGCTCCTCTCCGTGGGTGGGGGCAAGCTACGAGCAGTACTTC. The chain combines TRBV7-2 with TRBJ2-7, with D possibly TRBD1 on 6 matching bases. The V and J ends lost 4 bases and 3 bases respectively, with 22 bases between them. Germline assignment: CDR1 SGHTA and CDR2 FQGNSA. This CDR3 has 17 amino acids.

This chain connects TRBV4-2 to TRBJ1-1, with D hard to call. Germline-derived CDR1 and CDR2 are LGHNA and YNFKEQ. V lost 1 base, J lost 3 bases, and 15 bases lay in between. The CDR3 consists of 16 residues. The CDR3 sequence is CASSQVGRRVDTEAFF. The DNA for the CDR3 is TGTGCCAGCAGCCAAGTCGGTCGTAGGGTGGACACTGAAGCTTTCTTT.

This clonotype was observed many times. V is TRBV7-2 and J is TRBJ1-1; tentatively, D is TRBD1 (6 bases). The CDR3 has 14 amino acids. The V gene lost 5 bases and the J gene lost 0 bases, with 10 bases spanning the gap. The germline V gene has CDR1 SGHTA and CDR2 FQGNSA. The CDR3 DNA is TGTGCCAGCAGCACCGGACAGTTGAACACTGAAGCTTTCTTT. This encodes CASSTGQLNTEAFF.

This clonotype was seen a few times. The chain is built from TRBV7-9 and TRBJ1-1, with TRBD1 matching 9 bases. Germline lookup yields CDR1 SEHNR and CDR2 FQNEAQ (reference sequence). There are 13 residues in the CDR3. Trimming cost V 5 bases and J 6 bases; bases outside gene matches: 4. The CDR3 reads CASSRGQGSEAFF. CDR3 DNA sequence: TGTGCCAGCAGCCGGGGACAGGGCTCTGAAGCTTTCTTT.

The genes are TRBV20-1 and TRBJ1-1; D is perhaps TRBD1 (6 bases). CDR3 length equals 15 residues. Looked up from germline, CDR1 is DFQATT and CDR2 is SNEGSKA (reference sequence). Trimming removed 2 bases from V and 1 base from J, with 14 bases in between. CDR3 sequence: CSARRTGTTNTEAFF. The CDR3 coding sequence is TGCAGTGCTAGACGTACCGGGACAACGAACACTGAAGCTTTCTTT.

This clonotype was seen repeatedly, ten times or more. V usage is TRBV7-2 and J usage is TRBJ2-5; possibly TRBD2 for D (6 bases). The germline V gene encodes CDR1 SGHTA and CDR2 FQGNSA. The CDR3 has 15 amino acids. V lost 1 base and J 5 bases, leaving 14 bases between the germline ends. CDR3 sequence (DNA): TGTGCCAGCAGCTTAGGAGGAGGGAGGTGGGAGACCCAGTACTTC. This sequence encodes CASSLGGGRWETQYF.

This clonotype was seen repeatedly, ten times or more. The rearrangement uses TRBV18 and TRBJ2-5; perhaps TRBD2 as D (5 bases). With 1 base removed from V and 4 bases from J, the gap between germline ends came to 19 bases. The germline V gene encodes CDR1 KGHSH and CDR2 LQKENI. This CDR3 region has 17 residues. In nucleotides, the CDR3 is TGTGCCAGCTCACCACGGGCAGGAAGTCTTCGGGGAGAGACCCAGTACTTC. Translation gives CASSPRAGSLRGETQYF.

This clonotype was observed at least ten times. This chain uses TRBV7-8 with TRBJ1-5, with D unclear. The V gene's germline CDR1 is SGHVS and CDR2 FQNEAQ. The V end lost 3 bases, the J end lost 4 bases, and 10 bases lay between the germline ends. CDR3 length: 14 residues. CDR3: CASSFMAENQPQHF. Here the CDR3 DNA reads TGTGCCAGCAGCTTTATGGCAGAGAATCAGCCCCAGCATTTT.